The T cell receptor (beta chain) described here comes from a study of blood T cell repertoires in COVID-19. On the study more broadly: Samples representing acute and convalescent COVID-19 were sourced from the United States, Italy and Spain. T cells, B-cell-depleted T cells, or PBMCs supplied cDNA or gDNA.

CDR1 is SGHRS and CDR2 is YFSETQ in the germline V gene. V shed 0 bases and J shed 7 bases, with 11 bases lying between them. The CDR3 is 13 residues long. In the original processing: The authors estimated nucleated cell counts from reference gene primer amplification. Only in-frame clones appear in the TCRdb table, and some are missing; sequencing was by immunoSEQ multiplex PCR. The V and J calls and clone size are taken from that table; D and trimming were inferred from the DNA. The data show about 140,000 clones, over 80% seen once. The sequence was obtained from a woman aged 80 or over with acute or convalescent COVID-19. The chain joins TRBV5-1 to TRBJ2-7; D is possibly TRBD2 (5 bases). The sample comprised peripheral blood. The CDR3 protein is CASSLELGGEQYF. CDR3 sequence (DNA): TGCGCCAGCAGCTTGGAGCTCGGAGGAGAGCAGTACTTC.